This TCR beta chain comes out of a study of blood T cells in healthy people across ages. Primed by a sample-barcoded 5' primer and a J-beta primer mix, a second PCR proceeded for roughly 6 to 12 cycles. Via MiXCR, TCRdb re-called the 5' RACE reads, giving one row per CDR3 protein. The profile shows about 730,000 distinct CDR3 sequences, 35% to 45% of them singletons. Deletions cut 0 bases from V and 0 bases from J, with 13 bases between. This CDR3 comprises 17 residues. Germline loops: CDR1 MNHNY, CDR2 SVGAGI (reference sequence). The chain employs TRBV6-6 and TRBJ2-3; tentative D call: TRBD2 (5 bases). This clonotype originated in a woman in her fifties or sixties in good health. Sequenced sample: blood. CDR3 residues: CASSYSQEGSSTDTQYF. CDR3 coding DNA: TGTGCCAGCAGTTACTCCCAGGAAGGGAGTAGCACAGATACGCAGTATTTT.